These 24 T cell receptor beta chains were sequenced from one sample in a study of OX40 agonist ivuxolimab in advanced cancers. Clones were read by immunoSEQ multiplex PCR, and TCRdb kept only the in-frame ones, dropping some. The table includes around 98,000 clones, around 88% detected once. Specimen: CD4+ or CD8+ T cells sorted from blood, collected in a trial of the OX40 agonist ivuxolimab. These receptors were taken from an adult with an advanced solid tumor such as melanoma, head and neck, liver or kidney cancer.

V usage is TRBV6-1 and J usage is TRBJ1-3; D gene ambiguous. The CDR3 runs 15 residues. V lost 3 bases and J lost 0, with 9 bases in between. CDR1 is MNHNS, CDR2 SASEGT, per germline. CDR3 in amino acids: CASSDIGSSGNTIYF. The CDR3 DNA reads TGTGCCAGCAGTGACATCGGTAGCTCTGGAAACACCATATATTTT.

V is TRBV10-3 and J is TRBJ1-2, with D possibly TRBD1 on 5 matching bases. The germline V and J ends were trimmed by 2 bases and 4 bases, with 8 bases remaining between them. This CDR3 is built from 13 residues. CDR1 is ENHRY, CDR2 SYGVKD, per germline. CDR3 loop: CAISEDRSYGYTF. The CDR3 nucleotides read TGTGCCATCAGTGAGGACAGAAGCTATGGCTACACCTTC.

This chain connects TRBV6-5 to TRBJ1-6; D call uncertain. This CDR3 has 14 amino acids. Germline loops: CDR1 MNHEY, CDR2 SVGAGI. Between the trimmed V and J ends, which lost 7 bases and 6 bases, there was a span of 13 bases. The CDR3 sequence: CASNPQRANSPLHF. The CDR3 DNA is TGTGCCAGCAATCCCCAGCGGGCTAATTCACCCCTCCACTTT.

This clone was counted between two and nine times. This chain uses TRBV6-5 with TRBJ1-2; no clear D. Between the trimmed V and J ends, which lost 5 bases and 4 bases, there was a span of 5 bases. The CDR3 is 11 residues long. CDR1 is MNHEY and CDR2 is SVGAGI in the germline V gene. The CDR3: CASSRGYGYTF. CDR3 coding DNA: TGTGCCAGCAGTCGGGGCTATGGCTACACCTTC.

The genes are TRBV5-1 and TRBJ1-1; 7 nucleotides align to TRBD1. The V segment lost 6 bases and the J segment 3 bases; nucleotides outside the gene matches: 8. The CDR3 has 14 residues. Germline CDR1 and CDR2: SGHRS and YFSETQ. This chain's CDR3 is CASTYRGEDTEAFF. DNA for the CDR3: TGCGCCAGCACCTACAGGGGCGAGGACACTGAAGCTTTCTTT. The full variable domain, completed using reference TRBV5-1 and TRBJ1-1, is KAGVTQTPRYLIKTRGQQVTLSCSPISGHRSVSWYQQTPGQGLQFLFEYFSETQRNKGNFPGRFSGRQFSNSRSEMNVSTLELGDSALYLCASTYRGEDTEAFFGQGTRLTVV.

The V and J genes are TRBV6-5 and TRBJ2-6; the D gene could be TRBD1 or TRBD2 (5 bases each). V dropped 1 base and J dropped 4 bases, with 8 bases sitting between them. Germline V gives CDR1 MNHEY, CDR2 SVGAGI. The CDR3 contains 15 residues. CDR3 protein: CASSYLGPGANVLTF. The CDR3 DNA sequence: TGTGCCAGCAGTTACTTGGGACCCGGGGCCAACGTCCTGACTTTC.

Turning to this clone: Distinct nucleotide sequences in the sample also encode this CDR3. The J gene is TRBJ1-1, the V gene TRBV7-2; no definite D call. The CDR3 extends over 13 amino acids. Trimming removed 5 bases from V and 5 bases from J, with 12 bases in between. Germline loops: CDR1 SGHTA, CDR2 FQGNSA. The CDR3 protein is CASSRNPNTEAFF. CDR3 DNA sequence: TGTGCCAGCAGCCGGAACCCGAATACTGAAGCTTTCTTT.

The J gene is TRBJ2-5, the V gene TRBV18; possibly TRBD2 for D (6 bases). This CDR3 has 13 amino acids. The germline gives CDR1 KGHSH, CDR2 LQKENI. The ends were cut back, 2 bases at V and 5 bases at J, with 9 bases in the middle. The CDR3 DNA follows: TGTGCCAGCTCACCATCAGGGAGGGAGACCCAGTACTTC. Protein: CASSPSGRETQYF.

This CDR3 is CASSEVVSYEQYF. CDR3 DNA sequence: TGTGCCAGCAGTGAAGTCGTCTCCTACGAGCAGTACTTC. The J gene is TRBJ2-7, the V gene TRBV25-1; D ambiguous. V was trimmed by 2 bases and J by 0 bases, leaving 5 bases between them. The CDR3 runs to 13 residues. CDR1 and CDR2 from the germline V gene are MGHDK and SYGVNS.

J is TRBJ2-5 and V is TRBV6-5; no definite D call. The tail of the sequence fits TRBJ2-7 better, so the J call may be wrong. The CDR3 is 12 residues long. Germline V lookup: CDR1 MNHEY, CDR2 SVGAGI. CDR3 nucleotide sequence: TGTGCCAGCAGTTCCCTTGCGAGCGAGCAGTACTTC. The encoded protein is CASSSLASEQYF.

The V and J genes are TRBV5-5 and TRBJ1-5; TRBD1 might be the D (5 bases). The V end was cut by 0 bases, the J end by 4 bases, with 8 bases between. Germline CDR1 SGHKS, CDR2 YYEKEE (reference sequence). CDR3 length: 14 amino acids. CDR3 sequence reads: CASSLGGGNQPQHF. For the CDR3, the DNA is TGTGCCAGCAGCTTGGGTGGGGGGAATCAGCCCCAGCATTTT. Drawing the rest from reference TRBV5-5 and TRBJ1-5, the complete variable domain is DAGVTQSPTHLIKTRGQQVTLRCSPISGHKSVSWYQQVLGQGPQFIFQYYEKEERGRGNFPDRFSARQFPNYSSELNVNALLLGDSALYLCASSLGGGNQPQHFGDGTRLSIL.

This clone has a single count. The V and J genes are TRBV18 and TRBJ2-5; possible D gene TRBD2, 5 bases. CDR3 length: 16 amino acids. V dropped 5 bases and J dropped 1 base, with 17 bases sitting between them. The germline gives CDR1 KGHSH, CDR2 LQKENI. The chain's CDR3 is CASSSSLGARQETQYF. In DNA form, the CDR3 reads TGTGCCAGCTCATCTTCCCTGGGAGCTCGCCAAGAGACCCAGTACTTC.

The genes are TRBV19 and TRBJ2-3; D assignment may be TRBD1 or TRBD2 (5 bases each). The CDR3 sequence is 17 residues long. CDR1 LNHDA and CDR2 SQIVND come from the germline V gene (reference sequence). Trimming left V 0 bases short and J 0 bases short, with 13 bases between. CDR3 amino acids: CASSIDRGVFSTDTQYF. In nucleotides, the CDR3 is TGTGCCAGTAGTATAGATAGAGGGGTTTTTAGCACAGATACGCAGTATTTT.

About this clone: At the DNA level, this CDR3 is encoded by other sequences in the same sample as well. The chain's CDR3 is CASSLREDGYTF. CDR3 in DNA: TGTGCCAGCAGCTTGCGGGAAGACGGCTACACCTTC. The V gene is TRBV5-6, the J gene TRBJ1-2; D not certain. The CDR3 is made up of 12 amino acids. The germline CDR1 and CDR2 sequences are SGHDT and YYEEEE. Trimming shortened V by 1 base and J by 8 bases, and 9 bases separated the two germline ends.

The rearrangement links TRBV5-5 to TRBJ2-7; D not resolved. The CDR3 length is 14 residues. Trimming removed 4 bases from V and 6 bases from J, with 17 bases in between. Germline V lookup: CDR1 SGHKS, CDR2 YYEKEE (reference sequence). The CDR3 DNA follows: TGTGCCAGCAGCACGACCGGGTACAGCTCCGAGCAGTACTTC. It codes for CASSTTGYSSEQYF.

V gene TRBV7-7 combines with J gene TRBJ2-5; D gene ambiguous. The CDR3 length is 15 residues. Deletions cut 2 bases from V and 2 bases from J, with 12 bases between. Germline V lookup: CDR1 SSHAT, CDR2 FNYEAQ (reference sequence). In DNA form, the CDR3 reads TGTGCCAGCAGCTTAAGTGTAGGGCCACAAGAGACCCAGTACTTC. Its protein product is CASSLSVGPQETQYF.

The genes are TRBV6-5 and TRBJ2-3; 8 bases are a match to TRBD2. V dropped 7 bases and J dropped 1; count of bases not matched to a gene: 4. In germline, CDR1 is MNHEY, CDR2 SVGAGI. The CDR3 runs to 14 residues. The CDR3 loop is CASIGGAGTDTQYF. The CDR3 nucleotides read TGTGCCAGCATCGGGGGGGCCGGCACAGATACGCAGTATTTT.

The J gene is TRBJ1-1, the V gene TRBV2; D is undetermined. This CDR3 region has 14 residues. Germline V gene data show CDR1 as SNHLY and CDR2 as FYNNEI. Trimming took off 6 bases at V and 3 bases at J, with 14 bases between the two ends. CDR3 in amino acids: CASRNRSSDTEAFF. CDR3 in DNA: TGTGCCAGCAGGAACAGAAGTTCGGACACTGAAGCTTTCTTT.

This chain links TRBV6-1 with TRBJ2-7; 10 nucleotides align to TRBD1. Trimming took 3 bases from V and 1 from J; bases not matched to a gene: 6. The CDR3 is 16 amino acids. The germline gives CDR1 MNHNS, CDR2 SASEGT. The chain's CDR3 is CASSERPGQGSYEQYF. The CDR3 DNA reads as TGTGCCAGCAGTGAGCGGCCGGGACAGGGGTCCTACGAGCAGTACTTC.

The gene calls are TRBV19 and TRBJ2-5; D might be TRBD2 (7 bases). Germline V lookup: CDR1 LNHDA, CDR2 SQIVND (reference sequence). Trimming removed 8 bases at V and 4 bases at J, with 17 bases between. This CDR3 is 14 amino acids long. CDR3 sequence: CASSGWGGRETQYF. DNA of the CDR3: TGTGCCAGTTCGGGATGGGGGGGCCGAGAGACCCAGTACTTC. The full variable domain, rest sourced from reference TRBV19 and TRBJ2-5, is DGGITQSPKYLFRKEGQNVTLSCEQNLNHDAMYWYRQDPGQGLRLIYYSQIVNDFQKGDIAEGYSVSREKKESFPLTVTSAQKNPTAFYLCASSGWGGRETQYFGPGTRLLVL.

For this clone: The sample holds other DNA sequences that translate to the same CDR3. The V and J genes are TRBV19 and TRBJ2-5; the D gene is possibly TRBD2 (5 bases). Between the trimmed V and J ends, which lost 6 bases and 5 bases, there was a span of 7 bases. Germline-derived CDR1 and CDR2 are LNHDA and SQIVND (reference sequence). The CDR3 covers 11 residues. CDR3 amino acids: CASSRGETQYF. The DNA for the CDR3 is TGTGCCAGTAGCCGCGGGGAGACCCAGTACTTC.

This clone was seen once. This chain connects TRBV11-3 to TRBJ2-5; D might be TRBD2 (5 bases). Trimming cost V 1 base and J 9 bases, with 12 bases left between them. The CDR3 contains 13 residues. Germline CDR1 is SGHNT and CDR2 is YENEEA. CDR3 sequence: CASSLGSRRAQYF. CDR3 bases: TGTGCCAGCAGCTTAGGAAGCCGGCGGGCCCAGTACTTC.

The rearrangement joins TRBV5-1 to TRBJ2-3; no reliable D call. This CDR3 comprises 14 residues. CDR1 and CDR2 (germline): SGHRS, YFSETQ. V was clipped by 0 bases and J by 2 bases, with 7 bases between them. CDR3: CASSLVQATDTQYF. The DNA of the CDR3 is TGCGCCAGCAGCTTGGTTCAGGCCACAGATACGCAGTATTTT. Full variable domain (missing parts from reference TRBV5-1 and TRBJ2-3): KAGVTQTPRYLIKTRGQQVTLSCSPISGHRSVSWYQQTPGQGLQFLFEYFSETQRNKGNFPGRFSGRQFSNSRSEMNVSTLELGDSALYLCASSLVQATDTQYFGPGTRLTVL.

The chain links TRBV18 to TRBJ1-5; 8 bases are shared with TRBD1. Germline trimming cut 3 bases from V and 1 base from J; bases unmatched to any gene: 2. The germline CDR1 and CDR2 sequences are KGHSH and LQKENI. This CDR3 is built from 15 residues. DNA for the CDR3: TGTGCCAGCTCACCTGGACAGGGCAGCAATCAGCCCCAGCATTTT. Its protein is CASSPGQGSNQPQHF. Combining the CDR3 with reference TRBV18 and TRBJ1-5 gives the whole variable domain NAGVMQNPRHLVRRRGQEARLRCSPMKGHSHVYWYRQLPEEGLKFMVYLQKENIIDESGMPKERFSAEFPKEGPSILRIQQVVRGDSAAYFCASSPGQGSNQPQHFGDGTRLSIL.